This T cell receptor (beta chain) comes out of a study of T cell responses to AZD1222 COVID-19 vaccine. Study findings and constraints: AZD1222 recipients seropositive at baseline numbered only six or seven. Reportedly, close to half of spike-specific TCRs are directed against unmutated variant regions. White British ancestry dominated among donors, who included more females, and clonal diversity was possibly underestimated. Spike was spanned by vaccine-associated CD4 TCRs, with dominance at 160-218 and 743-854.

Concerning this clone itself: Antigen: not known.

V was shortened by 6 bases and J by 2 bases, with 11 bases between the two germline ends. The germline gives CDR1 MNHEY, CDR2 SVGAGI. This CDR3 is 14 amino acids long. The protocol was immunoSEQ multiplex PCR, while the TCRdb copy is restricted to in-frame clones and leaves out a portion. The table shows about 170,000 clones, with 90% occurring only once. This specimen consisted of peripheral blood, obtained on day 0 of AZD1222 vaccination. V usage is TRBV6-5 and J usage is TRBJ1-3, with D maybe TRBD1 (5 bases). This sequence originates from an adult in good health. This CDR3 is CASRPGTAGNTIYF. The DNA of the CDR3 is TGTGCCAGCAGGCCCGGGACCGCTGGAAACACCATATATTTT.